The clone carrying this TCR beta chain has just a few counts. Its target is unknown. Profiling relied on immunoSEQ multiplex PCR, and the TCRdb table lists in-frame clones only, not all of them. The data contain around 40,000 clones, roughly 85% of them singletons. The source of the sample is a study of PD-1 blockade in mismatch repair-deficient tumors. Study-level information: Patients had about 13 mismatch repair-deficient cancer types and were previously treated and progressing. Study observations and caveats: Tumor-resident clones, often absent from pretreatment blood, expanded after pembrolizumab and then contracted.

Germline assignment: CDR1 LNHDA and CDR2 SQIVND (reference sequence). The CDR3 consists of 15 residues. Trimming cost V 7 bases and J 0 bases; bases outside gene matches: 8. The clonotype comes from an adult with mismatch repair-deficient cancer. The sample in question was peripheral blood, obtained roughly 76 weeks after starting pembrolizumab. The J gene is TRBJ1-2, the V gene TRBV19, with 7 bases aligning to TRBD1. As DNA, the CDR3 is TGTGCCAGTACCGCAGGGGGGAGTACTAACTATGGCTACACCTTC. Its protein product is CASTAGGSTNYGYTF.